By share, the clone carrying this T cell receptor beta chain counts as medium-sized (0.01 to 0.1%). Its antigen remains unknown. Gene names and germline match the mouse. The read falls 1 residue short of the CDR3 end, and the missing part is taken from the germline J gene. These data are taken from a study of tissue T cells after allogeneic stem cell transplantation. Notes on the study in general: Anatomically similar tissues had similar TCR repertoires within each patient.

Time point specified: mouse harvest day 14 after allogeneic transplant. Tail vein injection delivered 10^7 T-cell-depleted bone marrow cells and 10^6 splenic CD5+ T cells. This mouse GVHD model was MHC-mismatched B6 to BALB/c, profiled day 7 or 14. Germline V gene lookup returns CDR1 NNHNN and CDR2 SYGAGS (reference sequence). The ends were cut back, 2 bases at V and 6 bases at J, with 9 bases in the middle. The CDR3 length is 14 residues. Method: immunoSEQ multiplex PCR; TCRdb's copy keeps in-frame clones and lacks some. The profile shows a few thousand clones, 40% to 50% of them singletons. The rearrangement uses TRBV13-2 and TRBJ1-6, with D unresolved. TRBJ1-6 is an ORF, with its function uncertain. Material for sequencing was gut tissue. This clonotype originated in a female BALB/c mouse given C57BL/6 T cells with graft-versus-host disease after an allogeneic hematopoietic cell transplant. The CDR3 loop is CASGDLHRNSPLYF. The CDR3 bases that were read are TGTGCCAGCGGTGACCTCCACCGTAATTCGCCCCTCTAC.